This T cell receptor beta chain was profiled in a study of post-analysis software for immune sequencing data. Study-wide findings and caveats: Compared with controls, patients had more of roughly five TRBV segments, including TRBV5-6, TRBV5-1 and TRBV20-1.

This clonotype was counted between two and nine times. The antigen is unknown. Researchers reported that TCR beta cDNA libraries carried unique molecular identifiers. TCRdb fed the PCR reads into MiXCR, producing one record per CDR3 protein. The repertoire has 650,000 to 850,000 distinct CDR3 sequences, 46% of them found once; the top ten carry roughly 4.9%. The CDR3 is 14 amino acids. V gave up 4 bases and J gave up 7 bases, with 16 bases separating them. CDR1 and CDR2 (germline): LGHDT, YNNKEL (reference sequence). The TCR sequence derives from a girl between 5 and 17 years old with multiple sclerosis. The sample comprised blood. The chain is built from TRBV3-1 and TRBJ1-2; D possibly corresponds to TRBD1 (6 bases). The CDR3 sequence: CASSPRTDRAGYTF. DNA of the CDR3: TGTGCCAGCAGCCCTAGGACAGATAGAGCTGGCTACACCTTC.